The source of this T cell receptor beta chain is a study of cytomegalovirus exposure and HLA in healthy donors. Overall study results and limits: A previous analysis found most TCR beta V segments productive roughly 87% or roughly 30% of the time.

The germline V gene encodes CDR1 LNHDA and CDR2 SQIVND (reference sequence). The J segment lost 6 bases and the V segment lost 3 bases, leaving 3 bases of the junction unmatched. CDR3 length: 14 residues. As regards this clone: Antigen: not known.

The PCR made use of 60 Vbeta and 13 Jbeta primers. Sequencing was performed with immunoSEQ multiplex PCR; in TCRdb, only in-frame clones are kept and a portion is missing. The table has 110,000 or so clones, 65% to 85% seen once. This TCR derives from a woman between 18 and 29 years old in good health and CMV-seronegative. Material for sequencing was PBMCs. This sequence joins TRBV19 and TRBJ1-5; TRBD1 aligns across 9 bases. In DNA, the CDR3 is TGTGCCAGTAGTATGGGGACAGGGCTTCAGCCCCAGCATTTT. It encodes CASSMGTGLQPQHF.